Below, 22 T cell receptor beta chains from the same sample are listed, as sequenced in a study of blood T cell repertoires in COVID-19. The method was immunoSEQ multiplex PCR; TCRdb's version includes in-frame clones alone and lacks a portion of them. The sample records around 170,000 clones, around 87% being singletons. The sequencing sample was made of peripheral blood. The receptors were sampled from a woman aged 25 to 39 with active or convalescent COVID-19.

V usage is TRBV9 and J usage is TRBJ1-2; D perhaps matches TRBD1 (6 bases). The germline V gene has CDR1 SGDLS and CDR2 YYNGEE. V lost 5 bases and J 0 bases, leaving 11 bases between the germline ends. The CDR3 is 14 residues long. DNA of the CDR3: TGTGCCAGCAGTTTGACAGGAGCTAACTATGGCTACACCTTC. Translation gives CASSLTGANYGYTF.

In regard to this clone: This same CDR3 is encoded by further DNA sequences in the sample. The chain links TRBV7-9 to TRBJ1-5; D call uncertain. CDR3 length: 13 residues. V was pared by 2 bases and J by 4 bases, with 6 bases between. Germline V lookup: CDR1 SEHNR, CDR2 FQNEAQ (reference sequence). The CDR3 DNA follows: TGTGCCAGCAGCTTATCCGGTAATCAGCCCCAGCATTTT. It translates to CASSLSGNQPQHF.

The genes are TRBV3-1 (or the pseudogene TRBV3-2) and TRBJ2-1; weak D call: TRBD2 (7 bases). Germline V lookup: CDR1 LGHDT, CDR2 YNNKEL (reference sequence). Trimming pared 4 bases from V and 1 base from J, leaving 14 bases between. This CDR3 comprises 16 residues. CDR3 nucleotide sequence: TGTGCCAGCAGCCCGGGGGCTAGCGGATCCTACAATGAGCAGTTCTTC. Translation gives CASSPGASGSYNEQFF.

J is TRBJ2-5 and V is TRBV10-3; 7 bases match TRBD2. The ends lost 4 bases at V and 3 bases at J; junction bases unmatched: 5. CDR3 size: 14 residues. CDR1 and CDR2 (germline): ENHRY, SYGVKD. CDR3: CAISGRDYKETQYF. The CDR3 bases are TGTGCCATCAGTGGCCGGGACTATAAAGAGACCCAGTACTTC.

The chain links TRBV4-2 to TRBJ1-5; unclear D gene. The germline V and J ends were trimmed by 5 bases and 2 bases, with 19 bases remaining between them. CDR3 length equals 17 residues. Per the germline V gene, CDR1 is LGHNA and CDR2 is YNFKEQ. This CDR3 reads CASSTQDSPVGNQPQHF. The CDR3 region has the DNA TGTGCCAGCAGCACCCAGGACTCTCCGGTGGGCAATCAGCCCCAGCATTTT.

The V call is TRBV29-1, the J call TRBJ1-4; D remains unclear. Trimming shortened V by 7 bases and J by 8 bases, and 14 bases separated the two germline ends. This CDR3 spans 12 amino acids. CDR1 is SQVTM and CDR2 is ANQGSEA in the germline V gene. CDR3: CSGWTDGEKLFF. The CDR3 coding sequence is TGCAGCGGGTGGACTGACGGCGAAAAACTGTTTTTT.

J is TRBJ1-1 and V is TRBV5-4; perhaps TRBD1 as D (6 bases). Germline CDR1 reads SGHNT; CDR2 reads YYREEE (reference sequence). Trimming removed 5 bases from V and 0 bases from J, with 14 bases in between. The CDR3 has 15 residues. In DNA form, the CDR3 reads TGTGCCAGCAGTCTTCGGACAGAATTGAACACTGAAGCTTTCTTT. Translation: CASSLRTELNTEAFF.

This clone was counted once. The chain combines TRBV19 with TRBJ2-1; 8 bases match TRBD2. V shed 10 bases and J 7 bases; nucleotides not matched to a gene: 9. CDR3 length: 13 residues. CDR1 and CDR2 (germline): LNHDA, SQIVND (reference sequence). Here the CDR3 reads CANPSGFSNEQFF. The CDR3 DNA is TGTGCCAACCCTAGCGGGTTTTCTAATGAGCAGTTCTTC.

To note about this clone: The sample holds other DNA sequences that translate to the same CDR3. The J gene is TRBJ1-1, the V gene TRBV6-5; weak D call: TRBD1 (6 bases). Germline loops: CDR1 MNHEY, CDR2 SVGAGI. This CDR3 is built from 13 residues. V was shortened by 6 bases and J by 1 base, with 9 bases between the two germline ends. CDR3 nucleotides: TGTGCCAGCAGCCGAGGGGGGAACACTGAAGCTTTCTTT. Encoded protein: CASSRGGNTEAFF.

The chain employs TRBV14 and TRBJ2-1, with 8 bases fitting TRBD2. Germline CDR1 SGHDN, CDR2 FVKESK. The CDR3 totals 15 residues. V was pared by 1 base and J by 8 bases, with 7 bases of the junction left unmatched. DNA of the CDR3: TGTGCCAGCAGCCAAGTCGACGGGGGGGCCCATGAGCAGTTCTTC. It specifies CASSQVDGGAHEQFF.

This chain connects TRBV5-1 to TRBJ1-3; 7 bases line up with TRBD1. Germline V gives CDR1 SGHRS, CDR2 YFSETQ. V shed 5 bases and J 2 bases; nucleotides not matched to a gene: 4. The CDR3 has 14 amino acids. The CDR3: CASSPGTAGNTIYF. Here the CDR3 DNA reads TGCGCCAGCAGTCCTGGGACAGCTGGAAACACCATATATTTT.

CDR3 residues: CASSIWTENQPQHF. As DNA, the CDR3 is TGTGCCAGCTCCATCTGGACAGAAAATCAGCCCCAGCATTTT. The genes are TRBV18 and TRBJ1-5; a weak D match, TRBD1 (6 bases). V was trimmed by 6 bases and J by 4 bases, leaving 13 bases between them. This CDR3 has 14 amino acids. Germline-derived CDR1 and CDR2 are KGHSH and LQKENI.

This clone came up many times. The chain joins TRBV5-4 to TRBJ1-1, with D possibly TRBD1 on 6 matching bases. The V end was cut by 0 bases, the J end by 7 bases, with 10 bases between. The CDR3 runs to 13 residues. The V gene's germline CDR1 is SGHNT and CDR2 YYREEE (reference sequence). The CDR3 loop is CASSLARGIEAFF. DNA for the CDR3: TGTGCCAGCAGCTTGGCTAGGGGGATTGAAGCTTTCTTT.

The chain carries TRBV19 and TRBJ2-7, with 7 bases aligning to TRBD1. Germline V lookup: CDR1 LNHDA, CDR2 SQIVND (reference sequence). The J segment lost 4 bases and the V segment lost 3 bases, leaving 12 bases of the junction unmatched. This CDR3 has 16 residues. This CDR3 reads CASSIWRQGKSYEQYF. The CDR3 DNA sequence: TGTGCCAGTAGTATTTGGAGACAGGGAAAGAGTTACGAGCAGTACTTC.

This chain's CDR3 is CASSYRTSGSTDTQYF. DNA of the CDR3: TGTGCCAGCAGTTACCGCACTAGCGGGAGTACAGATACGCAGTATTTT. The chain is built from TRBV6-5 and TRBJ2-3; 11 bases are a match to TRBD2. CDR1 and CDR2 from the germline V gene are MNHEY and SVGAGI. Germline trimming cut 2 bases from V and 3 bases from J; bases unmatched to any gene: 4. The CDR3 spans 16 residues.

In the case of this clone: The junction differs from germline at one of its ends, possibly a read error. The chain is built from TRBV9 and TRBJ2-5; TRBD2 is a possible D gene (7 bases). The CDR3 covers 13 residues. CDR1 and CDR2 (germline): SGDLS, YYNGEE. In DNA, the CDR3 is TGCGCCAGCAGCGTAGGGGGGGGAGAGACCCAGTACTTC. This translates into CASSVGGGETQYF.

This chain links TRBV4-2 with TRBJ2-1; no clear D gene. V lost 0 bases and J 6 bases, leaving 6 bases between the germline ends. Germline CDR1 and CDR2: LGHNA and YNFKEQ. CDR3 length equals 13 residues. The CDR3 spells CASSQDKSNEQFF. The CDR3 nucleotides read TGTGCCAGCAGCCAAGATAAGAGCAATGAGCAGTTCTTC.

This clone has a handful of counts. The same CDR3 can be traced to other DNA sequences in this sample. The V and J genes are TRBV19 and TRBJ2-1, with D perhaps TRBD2 (6 bases). Trimming shortened V by 3 bases and J by 4 bases, and 10 bases separated the two germline ends. From germline, CDR1 is LNHDA and CDR2 SQIVND (reference sequence). This CDR3 is built from 14 residues. The CDR3 loop reads CASSILGGYNEQFF. The DNA for the CDR3 is TGTGCCAGTAGTATCTTGGGGGGTTACAATGAGCAGTTCTTC.

This chain uses TRBV5-6 with TRBJ2-3, with TRBD2 matching 9 bases. Looked up from germline, CDR1 is SGHDT and CDR2 is YYEEEE. CDR3 length equals 16 residues. The trim removed 4 bases at V and 0 bases at J, leaving 6 bases unmatched. As DNA, the CDR3 is TGTGCCAGCAGCGTGACTAGCGGAGCTAGCACAGATACGCAGTATTTT. Protein product: CASSVTSGASTDTQYF.

In this sample, this clone turned up a few times. The chain carries TRBV6-1 and TRBJ2-7, with 10 bases fitting TRBD2. There are 16 residues in the CDR3. Germline CDR1 is MNHNS and CDR2 is SASEGT. V gave up 0 bases and J gave up 6 bases; unmatched junction bases: 8. CDR3 bases: TGTGCCAGCAGTGAAGCGAGGGCTAGCGGGGGAGTCGAGCAGTACTTC. Translating it yields CASSEARASGGVEQYF.

This rearrangement joins TRBV27 to TRBJ1-6, with TRBD1 as a possible D gene (5 bases). In germline, CDR1 is MNHEY, CDR2 SMNVEV (reference sequence). This CDR3 is built from 15 residues. V was cut by 6 bases and J by 8 bases, with 17 bases left in between. DNA for the CDR3: TGTGCCAGCAGCCGCTCCGGGACGGGGGATTCACCCCTCCACTTT. It yields the protein CASSRSGTGDSPLHF.

This clone is a singleton in its sample. The rearrangement joins TRBV5-1 to TRBJ2-1, with 8 bases aligning to TRBD2. The germline CDR1 and CDR2 sequences are SGHRS and YFSETQ. V shed 4 bases, J shed 0 bases, and the junction held 6 bases outside the gene matches. The CDR3 extends over 16 amino acids. The CDR3: CASSGAGTSSYNEQFF. For the CDR3, the DNA is TGCGCCAGCAGCGGCGCCGGGACTAGCTCCTACAATGAGCAGTTCTTC.